These 4 T cell receptor beta chains were all obtained from the same sample, sequenced in a study of blood T cell repertoires in COVID-19. The table came from immunoSEQ multiplex PCR; TCRdb's copy has only in-frame clones and leaves some out. Counted here are fewer than 250,000 clones, 65% to 90% occurring once; the ten biggest clones make up roughly 7%. Source material: peripheral blood. The receptors derive from a woman aged 50 to 60 with acute or convalescent COVID-19.

V usage is TRBV28 and J usage is TRBJ2-3, with D possibly TRBD1 on 6 matching bases. Trimming took off 7 bases at V and 5 bases at J, with 16 bases between the two ends. Germline V gene sequence: CDR1 MDHEN, CDR2 SYDVKM. The CDR3 is 14 amino acids. CDR3 loop: CASKSQGLGDTQYF. The CDR3 DNA is TGTGCCAGCAAGAGTCAGGGGTTGGGAGATACGCAGTATTTT.

This clone has a single count. The V call is TRBV5-5, the J call TRBJ2-5, with 7 bases that match TRBD1. Germline values: CDR1 SGHKS, CDR2 YYEKEE (reference sequence). The CDR3 has 15 amino acids. Losses at the gene ends were 4 bases for V and 7 bases for J; bases not matched to a gene: 13. In DNA, the CDR3 is TGTGCCAGCAGCCAAAGGACAGGCGCCGATGGGACCCAGTACTTC. It is translated as CASSQRTGADGTQYF.

The chain joins TRBV19 to TRBJ1-5; 9 positions agree with TRBD1. V was pared by 7 bases and J by 5 bases, with 21 bases of the junction left unmatched. CDR1 is LNHDA, CDR2 SQIVND, per germline (reference sequence). The CDR3 is made up of 19 amino acids. The CDR3 DNA follows: TGTGCCAGTACCTCAGGAGGGACAGGGAGCCTCCAAAGGCATCAGCCCCAGCATTTT. Its protein is CASTSGGTGSLQRHQPQHF.

V is TRBV2 and J is TRBJ1-2; 7 bases match TRBD1. Germline CDR1 SNHLY, CDR2 FYNNEI. V shed 7 bases and J 8 bases; nucleotides not matched to a gene: 10. This CDR3 spans 13 amino acids. The CDR3 spells CASKGLGQLGYTF. The CDR3 nucleotides are TGTGCCAGCAAGGGCTTGGGACAGTTGGGCTACACCTTC.